This T cell receptor beta chain was found in a study of blood T cell repertoires in COVID-19. The wider study: COVID-19 samples, acute and convalescent, were from the United States, Italy and Spain. In each case, the material was cDNA or gDNA derived from T cells, B-cell-depleted T cells, or PBMCs.

As processed by the authors: Using reference gene primer amplification, nucleated cell counts were estimated. Profiled with immunoSEQ multiplex PCR; TCRdb holds only in-frame clones, not every one. V and J calls and clone size are given by that table; D and trimming were obtained from the DNA. The sample carries about 220,000 clones, around 82% recorded once. There are 13 residues in the CDR3. Germline V gene lookup returns CDR1 LGHDT and CDR2 YNNKEL (reference sequence). The junction had 3 bases not matched to a gene; V was cut back by 7 bases and J by 1 base. Sequencing was carried out using peripheral blood. The chain has TRBV3-1 (or the pseudogene TRBV3-2) and TRBJ1-1; 7 nucleotides align to TRBD1. The sequence was obtained from a woman aged 80 or older with acute or convalescent COVID-19. CDR3 in amino acids: CASTRQGNTEAFF. The CDR3, as DNA: TGTGCCAGCACCCGACAGGGGAACACTGAAGCTTTCTTT.